This T cell receptor (beta chain) was recovered during a study of tumor and adjacent non-tumor tissue in lung cancer. Overall study context: Stage I to III disease affected over nine men and roughly five women aged about 31 to 80.

CDR1 DFQATT and CDR2 SNEGSKA come from the germline V gene (reference sequence). CDR3 length: 12 residues. RNA was extracted from bulk tissue without any cell sorting. Newly diagnosed lung cancer patients had thoracic surgery in China, August–late 2014, without prior chemotherapy. Study results and caveats: Tumor tissue had significantly higher TCR diversity than normal lung. Shorter survival was associated with higher TCR diversity in tumors.

Turning to this clonotype: Antigen: not known. One end of the junction is discordant with germline, which a read error may explain.

A modified ARM-PCR protocol with three rounds of nested PCR amplified TCRbeta. MiXCR, run by TCRdb on the multiplex PCR reads, gives a single entry per CDR3 protein. This sample has 65,000 to 75,000 distinct CDR3 sequences; about 80% occur once, and the top ten carry 28%. The TCR was taken from a man aged 55 to 69 with non-small cell lung cancer. The sequencing sample was made of lung tumor tissue. The rearrangement links TRBV20-1 to TRBJ1-1; possibly TRBD1 for D (5 bases). This CDR3 is CNARVRAAEGFF. The CDR3 nucleotides are TGCAATGCTAGAGTCAGGGCGGCTGAAGGTTTCTTT.